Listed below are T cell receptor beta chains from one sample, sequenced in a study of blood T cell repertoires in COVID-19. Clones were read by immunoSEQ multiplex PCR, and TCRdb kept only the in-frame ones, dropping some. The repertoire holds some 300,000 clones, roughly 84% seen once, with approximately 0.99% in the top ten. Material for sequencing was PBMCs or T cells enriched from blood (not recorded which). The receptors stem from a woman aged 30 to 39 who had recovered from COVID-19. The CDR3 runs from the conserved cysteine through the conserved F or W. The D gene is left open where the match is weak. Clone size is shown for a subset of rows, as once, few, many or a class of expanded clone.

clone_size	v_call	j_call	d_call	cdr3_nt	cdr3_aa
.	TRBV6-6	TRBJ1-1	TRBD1	TGTGCCAGCAGACTAGGGACAGGAGCTTTCTTT	CASRLGTGAFF
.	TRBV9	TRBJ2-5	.	TGTGCCAGCAGCGTAGTAGGAGGGCAAGAGACCCAGTACTTC	CASSVVGGQETQYF
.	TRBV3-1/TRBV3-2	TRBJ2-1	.	TGTGCCAGCAGCCAAGGCCAGGGTTTCGAAGAGTTCTTC	CASSQGQGFEEFF
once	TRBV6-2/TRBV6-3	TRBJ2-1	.	TGTGCCAGCAGTCGGGACACTCCCCGGCGGGTCGAGCAGTTCTTC	CASSRDTPRRVEQFF
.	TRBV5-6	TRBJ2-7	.	TGTGCCAGCAGCCTCGTGGGGGGTCAAACCTACGAGCAGTACTTC	CASSLVGGQTYEQYF
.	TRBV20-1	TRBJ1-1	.	TGCAGTGCTAGTGCCGCGGGCAACATAGAAGCTTTCTTT	CSASAAGNIEAFF
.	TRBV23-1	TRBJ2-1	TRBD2	TGCGCCAGCAGTCCCCCCCCTAGCGGGCGACCTAATTACAATGAGCAGTTCTTC	CASSPPPSGRPNYNEQFF
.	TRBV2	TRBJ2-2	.	TGTGCCAGCGGGGCTACGAACACCGGGGAGCTGTTTTTT	CASGATNTGELFF
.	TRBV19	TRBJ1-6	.	TGTGCCAGTAGTATCCCGAGGTCTTACCATAATTCACCCCTCCACTTT	CASSIPRSYHNSPLHF
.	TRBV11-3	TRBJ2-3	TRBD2	TGTGCCAGCAGTTCACGGACTAGCGGGGGCCCAAGCACAGATACGCAGTATTTT	CASSSRTSGGPSTDTQYF
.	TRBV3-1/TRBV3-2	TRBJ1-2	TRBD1	TGTGCCAGCAGCCAAACAGGGGGTGGCTACACCTTC	CASSQTGGGYTF
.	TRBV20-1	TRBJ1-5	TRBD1	TGCAGTGCCAGTGACAGGGGGCAGGTTCAGCCCCAGCATTTT	CSASDRGQVQPQHF
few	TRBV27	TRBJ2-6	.	TGTGCCAGCAGTTTCAGAATCTCTGGGGCCAACGTCCTGACTTTC	CASSFRISGANVLTF
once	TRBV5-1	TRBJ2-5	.	TGCGCCAGCAGCCTTAGCGGTGGCGCGGTCGAGACCCAGTACTTC	CASSLSGGAVETQYF
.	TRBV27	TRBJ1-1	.	TGTGCCAGCAGGGGGGGGACGCTGAACACTGAAGCTTTCTTT	CASRGGTLNTEAFF
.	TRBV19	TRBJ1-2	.	TGTGCCAGTAGTATAGATCGGAGTGGGGGCTACACCTTC	CASSIDRSGGYTF
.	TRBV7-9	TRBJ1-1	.	TGTGCCAGCAGGCCGGCCCAACAGTGGGCTGAAGCTTTCTTT	CASRPAQQWAEAFF
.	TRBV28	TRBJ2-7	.	TGTGCCAGCAGCCTAAGCCGGGTCACCTACGAGCAGTACTTC	CASSLSRVTYEQYF
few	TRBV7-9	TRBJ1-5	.	TGTGCCAGCAGTCGGGGGAGCAATCAGCCCCAGCATTTT	CASSRGSNQPQHF
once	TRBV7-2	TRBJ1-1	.	TGTGCCAGCAGCTTAGCGTTCGGTACCCGGAACACTGAAGCTTTCTTT	CASSLAFGTRNTEAFF
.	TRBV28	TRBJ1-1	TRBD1	TGTGCCAGCAGTTTCACAGGGGAGGCCACTGAAGCTTTCTTT	CASSFTGEATEAFF
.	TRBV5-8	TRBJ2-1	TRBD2	TGTGCCAGCAACCGCGGGCGGGGGGGCGTCAATGAGCAGTTCTTC	CASNRGRGGVNEQFF